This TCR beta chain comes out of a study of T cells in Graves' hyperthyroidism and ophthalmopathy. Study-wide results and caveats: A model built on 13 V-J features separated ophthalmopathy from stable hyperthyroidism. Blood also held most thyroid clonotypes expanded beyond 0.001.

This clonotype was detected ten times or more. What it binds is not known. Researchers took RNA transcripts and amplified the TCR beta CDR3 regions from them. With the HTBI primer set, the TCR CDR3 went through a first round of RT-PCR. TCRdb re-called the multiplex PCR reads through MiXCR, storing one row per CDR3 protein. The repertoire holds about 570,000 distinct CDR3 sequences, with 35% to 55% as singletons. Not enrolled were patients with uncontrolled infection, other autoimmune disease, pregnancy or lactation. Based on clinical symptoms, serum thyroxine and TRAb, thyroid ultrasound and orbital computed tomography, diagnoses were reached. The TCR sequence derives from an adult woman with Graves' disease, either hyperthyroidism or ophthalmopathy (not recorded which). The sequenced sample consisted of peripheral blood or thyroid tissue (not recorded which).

In DNA form, the CDR3 reads TGTGCCAGCAGCTCCGGACAGGGGGTCGTTCCTGGTCTATACACCGGGGAGCTGTTTTTT. Translation gives CASSSGQGVVPGLYTGELFF. V gene TRBV7-9 combines with J gene TRBJ2-2; 10 bases align to TRBD1. The CDR3 length is 20 residues. Germline V lookup: CDR1 SEHNR, CDR2 FQNEAQ (reference sequence). V trimming: 4 bases; J trimming: 3 bases; junction bases outside the gene matches: 17. Complete variable domain (other parts from reference TRBV7-9 and TRBJ2-2): DTGVSQNPRHKITKRGQNVTFRCDPISEHNRLYWYRQTLGQGPEFLTYFQNEAQLEKSRLLSDRFSAERPKGSFSTLEIQRTEQGDSAMYLCASSSGQGVVPGLYTGELFFGEGSRLTVL.